The present T cell receptor beta chain was sequenced within a study of T cell responses to AZD1222 COVID-19 vaccine (dated by TCRdb to the early 2020s). With respect to the entire study: AZD1222 recipients with second doses at about 4 weeks or about 12 weeks were pooled, because spike-specific TCR depth and breadth did not differ between schedules. A total of approximately 250 trial participants underwent TCR sequencing, of whom 207 had received two doses of AZD1222 and approximately 25 had received two doses of the MenACWY control vaccine. Trial participants were enrolled by age into subgroups of 18-55, 56-69 and 70-plus years, and roughly 160, 29 and 62 TCR-sequenced participants, respectively, were included in these subgroups.

The CDR3 regions of human TCRbeta chains were analyzed by immunosequencing. Per the authors' processing: Repertoire TCRs were matched against a reference library of SARS-CoV-2-specific TCRs generated with the MIRA antigen-specificity platform. Breadth was defined as the fraction of unique TCRs that were SARS-CoV-2-associated, and depth was defined as the fraction of total T cells that were SARS-CoV-2-associated. Each spike-specific TCR was assigned to its reactive spike region and to a CD4 or CD8 class using the MIRA data. Log10-transformed breadth and depth values were compared by one-way ANOVA with Sidak's multiple comparisons tests. Entries here come from immuneACCESS through TCRdb and include only in-frame sequences with V and J called. Some clones fail to appear in such tables; in the studies checked, an unresolved V gene covers under half of the shortfall, and the cause of the remainder is unknown. That table gives V, J and clone size, and the DNA gave D and trimming. Counted in this sample were 70,000 or so clones; around 80% of them appeared once. Clones ranked in the top ten supply around an eighth of the sample.

The sample's time point, from its label and the paper: baseline before first vaccination. Vaccinee samples came from UK trials COV001 and COV002, including a single-blind randomized controlled phase 2/3 trial of AZD1222 (ChAdOx1 nCoV-19) in healthy adults. Trial participant PBMC samples were collected at day 0 and day 28 after the second dose for TCRbeta chain sequencing. Paper-wide results and their limitations: Conclusions about previously exposed vaccinees were limited because only six AZD1222 recipients were SARS-CoV-2 seropositive at baseline. The vaccine-associated CD4 TCRs covered the entire spike protein, and the dominant responses fell in regions 160-218 and 743-854. Epitopes outside the regions mutated in the B.1.351 and B.1.1.7 variants were reportedly recognized by nearly half of the unique spike-specific TCRs. The 56-69-year group was small, and its depth increase did not reach significance, likely because of low power. Most participants were white British and females outnumbered males, and the authors suggested that clonal diversity may have been underestimated. Because no day 14 peak-response samples were available, the repertoires could be characterized only after the peak T cell response. Spike-specific TCR breadth and depth rose significantly after two AZD1222 doses compared with day 0 and with MenACWY recipients.

From the cysteine through the phenylalanine, the CDR3 covers 13 amino acids. The only DNA kept is the CDR3, 39 bases in frame from the first base. In the germline V gene, CDR1 corresponds to SGHTS and CDR2 to YDEGEE. Trimming costs V 6 bases and J 4 bases, and their ends lie 12 bases apart. For this clone: The antigen it binds to is not known. No much larger clonotype is one base removed from it; base qualities were not supplied.

The receptor chain draws on TRBV5-8 and TRBJ2-3; a tentative D call is TRBD1 (6 bases match). The sequence derives from an adult in good health. The input for sequencing was peripheral blood, taken on day 0 of AZD1222 vaccination. Read as DNA, the sequence is TGTGCCAGCAACCGACAGGAGTCAGATACGCAGTATTTT. Its amino acids are CASNRQESDTQYF.